The 5 T cell receptor beta chains below all came from one sample that was sequenced in a study of T-cell reconstitution after alpha-beta-depleted transplantation in children. Using unique molecular identifiers, the investigators prepared the TCRbeta library. MiXCR was run by TCRdb on the PCR reads, yielding one entry per CDR3 protein. The table has 210,000 or so distinct CDR3 sequences, approximately 11% seen once. The source was PBMCs, collected before TCRalphabeta/CD19-depleted stem cell transplant. The receptor source for this set is a child in the first two years of life with acute myeloid leukemia, due to receive a stem cell transplant.

This clonotype was picked up many times. The genes are TRBV27 and TRBJ1-2, with a tentative D call TRBD1 (5 bases). This CDR3 is 15 amino acids long. From germline, CDR1 is MNHEY and CDR2 SMNVEV (reference sequence). Deletions cut 6 bases from V and 0 bases from J, with 14 bases between. CDR3 sequence: CASSSLGHPNYGYTF. CDR3 bases: TGTGCCAGCAGCTCACTAGGACACCCTAACTATGGCTACACCTTC.

V and J are TRBV3-1 and TRBJ2-2; the D is unclear. CDR3 length: 15 amino acids. V lost 5 bases and J 8 bases, leaving 18 bases between the germline ends. Per the germline V gene, CDR1 is LGHDT and CDR2 is YNNKEL (reference sequence). CDR3 amino acids: CASSTGPFLTGELFF. The CDR3 DNA reads as TGTGCCAGCAGCACGGGCCCCTTCCTCACGGGGGAGCTGTTTTTT.

The V gene is TRBV24-1, the J gene TRBJ2-6; D unclear. Trimming shortened V by 9 bases and J by 0 bases, and 5 bases separated the two germline ends. The CDR3 is 13 residues long. Germline values: CDR1 KGHDR, CDR2 SFDVKD. CDR3 in amino acids: CATASSGANVLTF. The CDR3 DNA reads TGTGCCACCGCTTCCTCTGGGGCCAACGTCCTGACTTTC.

The sample holds many counts of this clonotype. This chain joins TRBV7-8 and TRBJ2-7; D may be TRBD2 (5 bases). V was shortened by 1 base and J by 2 bases, with 9 bases between the two germline ends. The CDR3 runs 14 residues. Germline-derived CDR1 and CDR2 are SGHVS and FQNEAQ. The CDR3 loop is CASSLGGPTYEQYF. CDR3 DNA: TGTGCCAGCAGCTTAGGAGGGCCCACCTACGAGCAGTACTTC.

The chain employs TRBV4-1 and TRBJ1-1; possible D gene TRBD1, 5 bases. The V gene's germline CDR1 is MGHRA and CDR2 YSYEKL. The CDR3 runs to 15 residues. Trimming pared 3 bases from V and 2 bases from J, leaving 13 bases between. CDR3 bases: TGCGCCAGCAGCCATGCCGGGGCAACTAACACTGAAGCTTTCTTT. It encodes CASSHAGATNTEAFF.